The T cell receptor beta chain under discussion was sequenced for a study of blood T cell repertoires in COVID-19. Across 24 US areas, participants ranged in age from about 18 to 89 years. This CDR3 has 17 amino acids. Germline V gene sequence: CDR1 LGHNA, CDR2 YSLEER. Trimming pared 3 bases from V and 4 bases from J, leaving 18 bases between. Measured with immunoSEQ multiplex PCR; TCRdb has only the in-frame clones, and not every one. The sample lists a few hundred thousand clones; 82% were seen once. The origin of this receptor is a man in his forties or fifties who had recovered from COVID-19. V usage is TRBV4-3 and J usage is TRBJ1-4; possibly TRBD1 for D (5 bases). Material: PBMCs or T cells enriched from blood (not recorded which). CDR3 amino acids: CASSHRHRTEFNEKLFF. Written as DNA, the CDR3 is TGCGCCAGCAGCCATAGACACAGGACGGAATTTAATGAAAAACTGTTTTTT.